This T cell receptor (beta chain) was found in a study of T-cell memory formation after mild COVID-19. The wider study: In these data, TCR clusters were largely donor specific.

This CDR3 comprises 13 residues. The germline CDR1 and CDR2 sequences are ENHRY and SYGVKD. Trimming took 11 bases from V and 1 from J; bases not matched to a gene: 7. Study findings and constraints: Contracting CD4+ clones lay largely in CM and EM, with CD8+ ones residing in EMRA.

In its sample, this clonotype was seen a few times. Its cognate antigen is unknown. TCRdb reanalysed the 5' RACE reads using MiXCR and keeps one entry per CDR3 protein. Here the sample spans under 550,000 distinct CDR3 sequences, about a sixth being singletons. The chain is built from TRBV10-3 and TRBJ1-1, with TRBD1 matching 7 bases. The origin of this receptor is a man between 18 and 35 years old who had mild COVID-19 (a few samples of this study predate the infection). Cell type and time point are not known. Material: PBMCs or a T cell subset sorted from them (not recorded which). The CDR3 DNA sequence: TGTGCCTCCCTCGGGACAGAGAACACTGAAGCTTTCTTT. Protein sequence: CASLGTENTEAFF.